One and the same sample provided the 27 T cell receptor beta chains below, sequenced in a study of shared clonotypes between healthy human individuals. The naive CD8 fraction comprised CD45RO-negative cells positively selected for CCR7 and excluded terminally differentiated effector memory CD45RA+ cells. Here immunoSEQ multiplex PCR was the method, and the copy in TCRdb shows in-frame clones only, minus some. Of about 2 million clones listed, around 96% are singletons. Specimen: naive CD8+ T cells sorted from blood. Source of these receptors: a man between 18 and 35 years old in good health.

The chain couples TRBV30 to TRBJ1-1; TRBD1 is a possible D gene (6 bases). Germline V CDR1 and CDR2: GTSNPN, SVGIG (reference sequence). CDR3 length equals 12 residues. V lost 7 bases and J 5 bases, leaving 14 bases between the germline ends. CDR3 nucleotides: TGTGCCTTTGACAGGCTGGGGACTGAAGCTTTCTTT. Translating it yields CAFDRLGTEAFF.

The J gene is TRBJ2-7, the V gene TRBV6-4; D unclear. This CDR3 comprises 12 residues. Trimming stripped 3 bases from V and 6 bases from J, with 9 bases between. The germline V gene has CDR1 MRHNA and CDR2 SNTAGT. The CDR3 is CASSECICEQYF. The CDR3 DNA sequence: TGTGCCAGCAGTGAATGTATCTGCGAGCAGTACTTC.

J is TRBJ1-2 and V is TRBV27; TRBD1 agrees at 8 bases. V was clipped by 5 bases and J by 7 bases; unmatched bases: 6. Per the germline V gene, CDR1 is MNHEY and CDR2 is SMNVEV (reference sequence). The CDR3 runs 13 residues. This CDR3 is CASSEGQGSGYTF. CDR3 nucleotides: TGTGCCAGCAGTGAAGGACAGGGTTCTGGCTACACCTTC.

Note on this clone: Other DNA variants within this sample encode the same CDR3. This chain connects TRBV25-1 to TRBJ2-1, with TRBD1 as a possible D gene (5 bases). V lost 6 bases and J 2 bases, leaving 8 bases between the germline ends. In germline, CDR1 is MGHDK, CDR2 SYGVNS. This CDR3 has 13 amino acids. The CDR3 spells CASSAGTYNEQFF. CDR3 DNA sequence: TGTGCCAGCAGCGCAGGGACCTACAATGAGCAGTTCTTC.

This chain uses TRBV4-2 with TRBJ1-5; D call uncertain. Trimming stripped 0 bases from V and 7 bases from J, with 7 bases between. Germline CDR1 and CDR2: LGHNA and YNFKEQ. The CDR3 contains 13 residues. The CDR3 DNA sequence: TGTGCCAGCAGCCAAGACCGGTGGCAGCCCCAGCATTTT. Encoded protein: CASSQDRWQPQHF.

The V gene is TRBV7-2, the J gene TRBJ2-1; 9 positions agree with TRBD2. There are 12 residues in the CDR3. Germline V gene lookup returns CDR1 SGHTA and CDR2 FQGNSA. CDR3 sequence reads: CIAGDTYNEQFF. CDR3 DNA sequence: TGTATAGCGGGGGACACTTACAATGAGCAGTTCTTC. The entire variable domain, with the rest obtained from reference TRBV7-2 and TRBJ2-1, is as follows: GAGVSQSPSNKVTEKGKDVELRCDPISGHTALYWYRQSLGQGLEFLIYFQGNSAPDKSGLPSDRFSAERTGGSVSTLTIQRTQQEDSAVYLCIAGDTYNEQFFGPGTRLTVL.

This chain joins TRBV20-1 and TRBJ2-1, with D tentatively TRBD1 (6 bases). The CDR3 length is 11 residues. Germline CDR1 and CDR2: DFQATT and SNEGSKA (reference sequence). The CDR3 nucleotides read TGCAGAACAGGGTCCTACAATGAGCAGTTCTTC. Translating it yields CRTGSYNEQFF.

The genes are TRBV7-9 and TRBJ2-2; no reliable D call. The germline gives CDR1 SEHNR, CDR2 FQNEAQ (reference sequence). V gave up 5 bases and J gave up 0 bases, with 13 bases separating them. The CDR3 consists of 16 residues. This chain's CDR3 is CASSPAANSNTGELFF. Here the CDR3 DNA reads TGTGCCAGCAGCCCCGCGGCCAATTCGAACACCGGGGAGCTGTTTTTT.

V gene TRBV5-6 combines with J gene TRBJ2-7; D gene unclear. There are 15 residues in the CDR3. Germline assignment: CDR1 SGHDT and CDR2 YYEEEE. The V end lost 3 bases, the J end lost 3 bases, and 16 bases lay between the germline ends. CDR3 sequence (DNA): TGTGCCAGCAGCTCGGACCGCAGTCCGGGCTACGAGCAGTACTTC. Protein: CASSSDRSPGYEQYF.

The chain links TRBV28 to TRBJ1-2; 10 bases agree with TRBD1. In germline, CDR1 is MDHEN, CDR2 SYDVKM. After removal of 3 bases from V and 5 bases from J, the junction contained 3 bases not matched to a gene. The CDR3 totals 14 residues. The CDR3 reads CASSFPGQGYGYTF. The DNA of the CDR3 is TGTGCCAGCAGTTTCCCGGGACAGGGGTATGGCTACACCTTC.

The J gene is TRBJ1-1, the V gene TRBV4-1, with 7 bases fitting TRBD1. Germline assignment: CDR1 MGHRA and CDR2 YSYEKL. J was trimmed by 12 bases and V by 2 bases; bases with no gene match: 9. The CDR3 is 13 residues long. The CDR3 sequence: CASSQKEGAKTFF. The DNA of the CDR3 is TGCGCCAGCAGCCAAAAGGAGGGGGCGAAGACTTTCTTT.

This rearrangement joins TRBV14 to TRBJ1-6; D may be TRBD1 (5 bases). Germline V lookup: CDR1 SGHDN, CDR2 FVKESK. Trimming removed 0 bases from V and 9 bases from J, with 15 bases in between. This CDR3 contains 16 residues. CDR3 coding DNA: TGTGCCAGCAGCCAAGAGGGACCCAGGTTTACTTCACCCCTCCACTTT. Translation: CASSQEGPRFTSPLHF.

The CDR3 protein is CASSSDGYSNQPQHF. The DNA for the CDR3 is TGTGCCAGTAGTTCGGACGGATATAGCAATCAGCCCCAGCATTTT. The chain has TRBV19 and TRBJ1-5; D is uncertain. V was clipped by 5 bases and J by 0 bases, with 11 bases between them. Germline CDR1 and CDR2: LNHDA and SQIVND (reference sequence). The CDR3 contains 15 residues.

The chain is built from TRBV7-6 and TRBJ2-7, with 8 positions matching TRBD2. The ends lost 4 bases at V and 5 bases at J; junction bases unmatched: 7. Germline CDR1 is SGHVS and CDR2 is FNYEAQ. The CDR3 has 14 residues. The CDR3 DNA reads as TGTGCCAGCAGCTCACCGGGACTAGACAACGAGCAGTACTTC. Its protein product is CASSSPGLDNEQYF.

The chain recombines TRBV4-3 with TRBJ2-1, with 9 bases aligning to TRBD2. CDR1 LGHNA and CDR2 YSLEER come from the germline V gene. Trimming at V came to 5 bases and at J to 4 bases, leaving 6 bases not matched to a gene. The CDR3 loop spans 15 amino acids. CDR3 sequence reads: CASSEREEGYNEQFF. The CDR3 coding sequence is TGCGCCAGCAGCGAGCGGGAGGAGGGTTACAATGAGCAGTTCTTC.

The J gene is TRBJ1-2, the V gene TRBV5-6, with D possibly being TRBD1 (6 bases). The germline V gene has CDR1 SGHDT and CDR2 YYEEEE. Trimming pared 1 base from V and 6 bases from J, leaving 10 bases between. The CDR3 has 13 amino acids. Written as DNA, the CDR3 is TGTGCCAGCAGCTTGTGGGGGGCTGATGGCTACACCTTC. It specifies CASSLWGADGYTF.

The chain joins TRBV10-2 to TRBJ2-2, with 9 bases lining up with TRBD2. V shed 6 bases and J 7 bases; nucleotides not matched to a gene: 9. In germline, CDR1 is WSHSY, CDR2 SAAADI. This CDR3 is 15 amino acids long. The CDR3 loop is CASRPSGNEGGELFF. The CDR3 DNA sequence: TGCGCCAGCAGGCCTAGCGGGAACGAGGGCGGGGAGCTGTTTTTT.

The CDR3 DNA sequence: TGCGCCAGCAGACCAGTCGAATATCTAGCGGGAGTAACGTACAATGAGCAGTTCTTC. This codes for CASRPVEYLAGVTYNEQFF. The V and J genes are TRBV5-1 and TRBJ2-1, with 10 bases aligning to TRBD2. This CDR3 region has 19 residues. Looked up from germline, CDR1 is SGHRS and CDR2 is YFSETQ. J lost 4 bases, V lost 5 bases, and 18 bases had no gene match.

The V call is TRBV5-1, the J call TRBJ2-3; either TRBD1 or TRBD2 may supply D (5 bases each). Per the germline V gene, CDR1 is SGHRS and CDR2 is YFSETQ. Trimming shortened V by 3 bases and J by 6 bases, and 17 bases separated the two germline ends. CDR3 length equals 15 residues. CDR3: CASSWAGDPLDTQYF. The CDR3, as DNA: TGCGCCAGCAGCTGGGCCGGGGACCCCCTGGATACGCAGTATTTT.

The chain employs TRBV28 and TRBJ1-3; D ambiguous. Germline values: CDR1 MDHEN, CDR2 SYDVKM. V was shortened by 5 bases and J by 3 bases, with 8 bases between the two germline ends. This CDR3 contains 13 residues. The CDR3 nucleotides are TGTGCCAGCAGTGTCGCCAGTGGAAACACCATATATTTT. Translated, it gives CASSVASGNTIYF.

The rearrangement uses TRBV15 and TRBJ1-2; D remains ambiguous. Germline CDR1 reads LNHNV; CDR2 reads YYDKDF (reference sequence). This CDR3 region has 12 residues. Trimming took off 4 bases at V and 7 bases at J, with 10 bases between the two ends. CDR3 in DNA: TGTGCCACCAGCACCGGGGAAGGTGGCTACACCTTC. This translates into CATSTGEGGYTF. The full variable domain, rest sourced from reference TRBV15 and TRBJ1-2, is DAMVIQNPRYQVTQFGKPVTLSCSQTLNHNVMYWYQQKSSQAPKLLFHYYDKDFNNEADTPDNFQSRRPNTSFCFLDIRSPGLGDTAMYLCATSTGEGGYTFGSGTRLTVV.

The chain carries TRBV5-5 and TRBJ2-1, with 9 bases fitting TRBD2. V shed 1 base and J 8 bases; nucleotides not matched to a gene: 7. The germline CDR1 and CDR2 sequences are SGHKS and YYEKEE (reference sequence). The CDR3 extends over 15 amino acids. The CDR3: CASSLMVAGDYEQFF. The CDR3 region has the DNA TGTGCCAGCAGCTTGATGGTAGCGGGAGATTATGAGCAGTTCTTC.

The chain couples TRBV7-9 to TRBJ2-1; 7 nucleotides align to TRBD1. CDR1 SEHNR and CDR2 FQNEAQ come from the germline V gene (reference sequence). This CDR3 comprises 15 residues. J lost 0 bases, V lost 6 bases, and 5 bases had no gene match. The DNA of the CDR3 is TGTGCCAGCAGTTTCGGACAGGACTCCTACAATGAGCAGTTCTTC. The encoded protein is CASSFGQDSYNEQFF.

This chain connects TRBV2 to TRBJ1-2; D call uncertain. This CDR3 comprises 13 residues. The V end was cut by 9 bases, the J end by 4 bases, with 15 bases between. The germline gives CDR1 SNHLY, CDR2 FYNNEI. The CDR3 spells CARVEGFAYGYTF. The CDR3 DNA sequence: TGTGCCAGGGTCGAAGGATTTGCCTATGGCTACACCTTC.

The chain employs TRBV28 and TRBJ2-7; D tentatively reads TRBD1 or TRBD2 (6 bases each). This CDR3 is built from 14 residues. The germline CDR1 and CDR2 sequences are MDHEN and SYDVKM. V was trimmed by 11 bases and J by 3 bases, leaving 20 bases between them. CDR3 bases: TGTGCCGCGAACGGGGGCACCCCCGGCTACGAGCAGTACTTC. Residues: CAANGGTPGYEQYF.

The rearrangement links TRBV4-3 to TRBJ2-7; 13 positions agree with TRBD2. J gave up 0 bases and V 5 bases, and 1 base lay outside the gene matches. Germline lookup yields CDR1 LGHNA and CDR2 YSLEER. This CDR3 is built from 15 residues. CDR3: CASSRTSGGSYEQYF. The CDR3 DNA is TGCGCCAGCAGCAGGACTAGCGGGGGCTCCTACGAGCAGTACTTC.

The J gene is TRBJ2-2, the V gene TRBV19; no definite D call. V dropped 6 bases and J dropped 4 bases, with 9 bases sitting between them. Germline CDR1 reads LNHDA; CDR2 reads SQIVND (reference sequence). This CDR3 spans 13 amino acids. DNA for the CDR3: TGTGCCAGTAGGAACAGTTTCACCGGGGAGCTGTTTTTT. As protein: CASRNSFTGELFF.